What follows describes a single TCR beta chain. The antigen is not known. These data originate in a study of cytomegalovirus exposure and HLA in healthy donors. Study results and limitations: The HLA-A and HLA-B alleles of most subjects were reportedly predicted accurately from TCR beta sequences. Rare TCR sequences dominated, though some public TCRs recurred in many donors. Researchers counted around 150 TCR beta chains as cytomegalovirus-associated. Data from an earlier analysis indicated that most TCR beta V segments were productive either about 90% or about 30% of the time.

Vbeta (60) and Jbeta (13) primers were used in the PCR. Sequenced by immunoSEQ multiplex PCR; TCRdb stores in-frame clones only, minus some. This sample carries 150,000 to 200,000 clones, approximately 70% of them seen once, and the ten largest clones take around 1.9%. CDR3 length: 13 amino acids. Germline V lookup: CDR1 SGHAT, CDR2 FQNNGV. Trimming pared 5 bases from V and 6 bases from J, leaving 10 bases between. Specimen: PBMCs. This receptor was obtained from a woman aged 25 to 39 in good health and CMV-seronegative. The V gene is TRBV11-2, the J gene TRBJ2-2, with D unresolved. CDR3 DNA sequence: TGTGCCAGCAGCGACGACCGGGCCGGGGAGCTGTTTTTT. Translated, it gives CASSDDRAGELFF.